This TCR beta chain was sequenced during a study of tissue T cells after allogeneic stem cell transplantation. Study as a whole: Four unmodified and three CD34-selected T-cell-depleted grafts went to graft-versus-host disease patients. Viable blood and marrow gave sorted CD3+ T cells if numbers allowed.

Sequenced by immunoSEQ multiplex PCR; TCRdb stores in-frame clones only, minus some. The table has about 26,000 clones, about 90% seen once. This CDR3 is 15 amino acids long. Trimming took 5 bases from V and 1 from J; bases not matched to a gene: 6. The germline CDR1 and CDR2 sequences are SGHTA and FQGNSA. This TCR was recovered from a male donor aged 60 or over who later had graft-versus-host disease after an allogeneic stem cell transplant. Here the sequenced sample was blood, taken before transplantation. The chain combines TRBV7-2 with TRBJ2-5; 8 bases agree with TRBD2. The CDR3 DNA sequence: TGTGCCAGCAGCCCGATCGGACTAGCCCAAGAGACCCAGTACTTC. Translating gives CASSPIGLAQETQYF.